This T cell receptor beta chain came from a study of cytomegalovirus exposure and HLA in healthy donors (dated by TCRdb to 2015 to 2018). With respect to the entire study: A later analysis indicated that the roughly 130 validation repertoires were generated on the platform also employed for the roughly 650 repertoires of the first cohort. The study aimed to test whether cataloging public T cell receptors could reveal signatures of past pathogen exposure. In addition to the first cohort of 666 subjects, a separate validation cohort of 120 different subjects was used. To predict cytomegalovirus infection status, the study combined high-throughput TCR immunosequencing, statistical association of individual TCRs with disease status, and machine learning.

The cysteine opens and the phenylalanine closes a CDR3 of 15 amino acids. Kept here is only the CDR3 DNA, which spans 45 bases and is read in frame from base 1. The junction shows trimming of 5 bases on V and 2 bases on J, plus 15 bases between the germline ends. The germline V gene gives CDR1 as SGHVS and CDR2 as FQNEAQ. What the work shows at the level of the full study, not this receptor alone: Most TCR sequences were observed very rarely across donors, whereas some public TCRs were present in many individuals. A later analysis lacked HLA typing for the validation cohort, so it scored co-occurrence in that cohort across all 110 or so repertoires. A few of the identified cytomegalovirus-associated TCR beta chains were confirmed in vitro to be specific for cytomegalovirus antigens. The authors suggested that the approach could potentially be extended to other disease states and immunological phenotypes. The study gave a list of under 200 TCR beta chains associated with cytomegalovirus. The classifier was reported to diagnose cytomegalovirus status with high specificity and sensitivity in both the original and validation cohorts. A later analysis found that TCRs clustered in the first cohort also tended to co-occur in the roughly 120 validation repertoires, with more than 90% of cluster scores above 0.

To note about this clone: This clone's antigen is unknown. Nothing much larger sits one base from this clone, and base qualities are not available.

Libraries were made using the immunoSEQ multiplex PCR assay. The authors' pipeline ran thus. A statistical classification framework was built for diagnosing cytomegalovirus status from the catalog of TCR beta chain sequences. Held by TCRdb, this immuneACCESS table contains in-frame sequences only and omits some clones. Under half of the omission traces to an unresolved V gene where checked; the cause of the rest is unknown. The D gene and trimming were derived from the DNA, and the V and J assignments and clone size from that table. The table for this sample lists over 200,000 clones; approximately 80% of them were counted only once. The ten largest clones capture 11% to 15% of the sample. The donors belonged to the validation cohort of about 130 subjects, which was separate from the 666-subject first cohort.

Source material: PBMCs. The chain links TRBV7-8 with TRBJ2-5, and the D gene may be TRBD1, 5 bases matching. The receptor was derived from a woman aged 30 to 39 in good health and CMV-seropositive. The CDR3 has the sequence CASSPWGGLQETQYF. The DNA is as follows: TGTGCCAGCAGCCCCTGGGGCGGTCTACAAGAGACCCAGTACTTC. Reference TRBV7-8 and TRBJ2-5 proteins supply the regions before and after the CDR3; the full variable domain is: GAGVSQSPRYKVAKRGQDVALRCDPISGHVSLFWYQQALGQGPEFLTYFQNEAQLDKSGLPSDRFFAERPEGSVSTLKIQRTQQEDSAVYLCASSPWGGLQETQYFGPGTRLLVL.